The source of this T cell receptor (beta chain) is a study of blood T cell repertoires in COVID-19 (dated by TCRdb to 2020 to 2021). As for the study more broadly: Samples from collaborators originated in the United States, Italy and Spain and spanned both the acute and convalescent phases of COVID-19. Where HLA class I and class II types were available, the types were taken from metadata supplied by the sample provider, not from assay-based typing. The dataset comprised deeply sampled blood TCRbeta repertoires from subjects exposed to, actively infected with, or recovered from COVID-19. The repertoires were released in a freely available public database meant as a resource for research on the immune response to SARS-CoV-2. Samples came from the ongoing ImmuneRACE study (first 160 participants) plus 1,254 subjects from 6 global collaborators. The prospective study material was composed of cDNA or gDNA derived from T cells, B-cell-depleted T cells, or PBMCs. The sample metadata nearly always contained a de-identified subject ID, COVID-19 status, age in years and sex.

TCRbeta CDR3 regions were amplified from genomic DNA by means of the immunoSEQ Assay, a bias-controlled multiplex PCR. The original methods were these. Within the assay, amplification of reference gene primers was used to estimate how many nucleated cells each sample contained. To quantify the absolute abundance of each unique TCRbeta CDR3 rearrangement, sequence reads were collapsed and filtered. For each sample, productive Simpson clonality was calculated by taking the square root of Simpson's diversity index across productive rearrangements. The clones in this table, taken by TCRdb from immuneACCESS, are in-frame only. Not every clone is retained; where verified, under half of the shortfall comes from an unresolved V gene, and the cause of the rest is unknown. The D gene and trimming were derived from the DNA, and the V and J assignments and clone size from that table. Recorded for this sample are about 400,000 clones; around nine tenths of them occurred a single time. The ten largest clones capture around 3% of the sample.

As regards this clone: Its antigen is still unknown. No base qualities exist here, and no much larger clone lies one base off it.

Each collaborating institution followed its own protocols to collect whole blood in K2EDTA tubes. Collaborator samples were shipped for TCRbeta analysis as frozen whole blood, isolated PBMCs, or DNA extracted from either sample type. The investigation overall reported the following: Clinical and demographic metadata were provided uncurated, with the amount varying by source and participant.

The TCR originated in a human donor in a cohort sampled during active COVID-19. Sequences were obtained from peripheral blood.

The DNA sequence follows: TGTGCCAGCAGTCCCGAGGTTTTGGCGGGAGTATTCCACAATGAGCAGTTCTTC. It encodes CASSPEVLAGVFHNEQFF. The rearranged segments are TRBV28 and TRBJ2-1, with 7 central nucleotides matching TRBD2. CDR1 and CDR2, looked up from the germline V gene, are MDHEN and SYDVKM. The CDR3 has 18 amino acids, counting the end cysteine and phenylalanine. The read is trimmed to its CDR3 DNA, 54 bases read in frame from base 1. Clipping removes 5 bases from V and 5 bases from J, with 18 as the unmatched junction base count.